This T cell receptor (beta chain) is from a study of T cells after yellow fever vaccination. Study observations and caveats: There was a possibility that FACS-sorted repertoires contained abundant clonotypes contaminating from the bulk population. After the booster, over 95% of CD4 and about 90% of CD8 primary-response clones were re-detected.

With 6 bases removed from V and 4 bases from J, the gap between germline ends came to 13 bases. The CDR3 totals 13 residues. Germline V gives CDR1 MNHEY, CDR2 SVGAGI. Concerning this clonotype: Its antigen is not identified.

By 5'RACE template switching, TCR cDNA was produced, with a universal primer site and UMIs added in the process. TCRdb reanalysed the 5' RACE reads using MiXCR and keeps one entry per CDR3 protein. The sample includes a few hundred thousand distinct CDR3 sequences, about 10% of them seen just once. Sequencing used CD4+ T cells sorted from PBMCs, obtained 5 days after the yellow fever booster vaccination. This TCR was sampled from a man younger than 35 who received the YFV17D yellow fever vaccine. This rearrangement joins TRBV6-5 to TRBJ2-7; maybe TRBD2 (6 bases). CDR3 DNA: TGTGCCAGCAGGCGCGAACGGGGGTACGAGCAGTACTTC. Protein product: CASRRERGYEQYF.